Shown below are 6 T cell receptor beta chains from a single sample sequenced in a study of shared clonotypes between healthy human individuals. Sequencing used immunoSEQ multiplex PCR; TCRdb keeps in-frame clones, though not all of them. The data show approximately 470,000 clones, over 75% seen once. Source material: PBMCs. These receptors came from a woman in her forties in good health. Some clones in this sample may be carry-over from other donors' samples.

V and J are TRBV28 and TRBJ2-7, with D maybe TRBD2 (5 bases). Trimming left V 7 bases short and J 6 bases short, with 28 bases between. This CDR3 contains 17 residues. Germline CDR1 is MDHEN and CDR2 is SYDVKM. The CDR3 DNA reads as TGTGCCAGCACCGGAGCGGCGACGCCGGGCAAGTGGGGCGAGCAGTACTTC. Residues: CASTGAATPGKWGEQYF.

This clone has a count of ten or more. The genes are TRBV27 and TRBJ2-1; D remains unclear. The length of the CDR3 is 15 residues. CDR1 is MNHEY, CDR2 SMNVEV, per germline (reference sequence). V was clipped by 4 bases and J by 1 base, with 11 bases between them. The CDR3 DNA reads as TGTGCCAGCAGTTCTGGGGTAGAATCCTACAATGAGCAGTTCTTC. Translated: CASSSGVESYNEQFF.

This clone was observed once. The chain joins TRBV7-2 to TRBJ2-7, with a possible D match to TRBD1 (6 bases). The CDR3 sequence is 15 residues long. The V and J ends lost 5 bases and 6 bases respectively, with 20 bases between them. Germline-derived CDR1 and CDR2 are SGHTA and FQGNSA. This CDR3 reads CASSDESQGLGEQYF. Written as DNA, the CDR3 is TGTGCCAGCAGCGACGAATCACAGGGTTTAGGCGAGCAGTACTTC.

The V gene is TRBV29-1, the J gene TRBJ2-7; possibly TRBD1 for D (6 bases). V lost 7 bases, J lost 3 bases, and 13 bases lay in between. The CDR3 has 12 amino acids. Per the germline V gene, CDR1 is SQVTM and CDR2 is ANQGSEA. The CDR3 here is CSGRTENYEQYF. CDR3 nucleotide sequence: TGCAGCGGTCGGACAGAGAACTACGAGCAGTACTTC.

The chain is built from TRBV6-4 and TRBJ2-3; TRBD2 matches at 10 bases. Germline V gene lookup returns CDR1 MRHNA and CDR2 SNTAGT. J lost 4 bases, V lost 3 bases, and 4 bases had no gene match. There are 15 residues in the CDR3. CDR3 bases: TGTGCCAGCAGTGAGGCTAGCGGGAGAGCAGATACGCAGTATTTT. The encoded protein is CASSEASGRADTQYF.

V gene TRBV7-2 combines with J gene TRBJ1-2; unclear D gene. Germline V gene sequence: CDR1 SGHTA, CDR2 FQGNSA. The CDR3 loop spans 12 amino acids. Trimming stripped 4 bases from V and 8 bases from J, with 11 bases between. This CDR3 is CASSSGTGGYTF. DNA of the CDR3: TGTGCCAGCAGCTCTGGAACGGGAGGCTACACCTTC. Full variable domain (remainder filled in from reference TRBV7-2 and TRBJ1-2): GAGVSQSPSNKVTEKGKDVELRCDPISGHTALYWYRQSLGQGLEFLIYFQGNSAPDKSGLPSDRFSAERTGGSVSTLTIQRTQQEDSAVYLCASSSGTGGYTFGSGTRLTVV.